Listed below are T cell receptor beta chains from one sample, sequenced in a study of T cells in Graves' hyperthyroidism and ophthalmopathy. TCRdb itself ran the multiplex PCR reads through MiXCR, one entry per CDR3 protein. The sample lists over 650,000 distinct CDR3 sequences; about 45% were seen once. The sample comprised peripheral blood or thyroid tissue (not recorded which). Receptors originate from an adult man with Graves' disease, either hyperthyroidism or ophthalmopathy (not recorded which). CDR3s include the opening cysteine and the closing phenylalanine or tryptophan.

J: TRBJ1-5; length: 15; V: TRBV9; CDR3: CASSPKLGDNQPQHF
J: TRBJ1-1; length: 16; V: TRBV6-5; CDR3: CASSRGFGPLDTEAFF
J: TRBJ2-7; length: 10; V: TRBV20-1; CDR3: CSAREGEQYF
J: TRBJ1-5; length: 17; V: TRBV5-1; CDR3: CASSFQGGPPLNQPQHF
J: TRBJ1-1; length: 13; V: TRBV10-3; CDR3: CAITREFGTEAFF
J: TRBJ2-2; length: 15; V: TRBV7-3; CDR3: CASSLGAGWTGELFF
J: TRBJ1-2; length: 16; V: TRBV19; CDR3: CASSKVLGALSDGYTF
J: TRBJ2-5; length: 15; V: TRBV20-1; CDR3: CSARGPGGNQETQYF
J: TRBJ2-6; length: 15; V: TRBV29-1; CDR3: CSVGQGSSGANVLTF
J: TRBJ1-6; length: 14; V: TRBV12-3/TRBV12-4; CDR3: CASSHGSIDSPLHF
J: TRBJ1-3; length: 14; V: TRBV29-1; CDR3: CSVERRGYGYTIYF
J: TRBJ2-7; length: 17; V: TRBV7-2; CDR3: CASSPRGLAGGSYEQYF
J: TRBJ1-2; length: 13; V: TRBV5-1; CDR3: CASSVTAEYGYTF
J: TRBJ2-7; length: 14; V: TRBV5-5; CDR3: CASSPALGGYEQYF
J: TRBJ2-2; length: 16; V: TRBV24-1; CDR3: CATSGLAGGATGELFF
J: TRBJ2-3; length: 12; V: TRBV2; CDR3: CASQASADTQYF
J: TRBJ1-1; length: 14; V: TRBV14; CDR3: CASSQFTGNTEAFF
J: TRBJ2-7; length: 14; V: TRBV5-1; CDR3: CASSRGTGIGEQYF
J: TRBJ2-5; length: 15; V: TRBV7-9; CDR3: CASNGLAGRQETQYF
J: TRBJ2-7; length: 14; V: TRBV4-1; CDR3: CASRDEGGNYEQYF
J: TRBJ2-7; length: 15; V: TRBV24-1; CDR3: CASSPPTGAPYEQYF
J: TRBJ1-1; length: 16; V: TRBV7-3; CDR3: CASSHDTGTLNTEAFF
J: TRBJ1-2; length: 13; V: TRBV9; CDR3: CASSVPGAGGYTF
J: TRBJ2-7; length: 14; V: TRBV20-1; CDR3: CSATGGAGGYEQYF
J: TRBJ2-6; length: 15; V: TRBV12-3/TRBV12-4; CDR3: CASSAVVQGANVLTF
J: TRBJ2-7; length: 12; V: TRBV20-1; CDR3: CSVKLSGSEQYF
J: TRBJ1-2; length: 14; V: TRBV25-1; CDR3: CASSEDNGTGGYTF
J: TRBJ2-6; length: 15; V: TRBV6-5; CDR3: CASSSRRGGANVLTF
J: TRBJ1-1; length: 13; V: TRBV5-1; CDR3: CASSKDRGTEAFF
J: TRBJ2-5; length: 13; V: TRBV9; CDR3: CASSVGLAETQYF
J: TRBJ1-2; length: 15; V: TRBV19; CDR3: CASSPRTGGVYGYTF
J: TRBJ1-1; length: 13; V: TRBV25-1; CDR3: CASNWGANTEAFF